This passage covers 5 T cell receptor beta chains from one sample sequenced in a study of human T cells and chemical hapten exposure (dated by TCRdb to the early 2020s). Unfractionated whole blood was collected in Tempus Blood RNA tubes, and total RNA was extracted from that blood. Library preparation attached unique molecular identifiers to individual cDNA molecules for quantitative, reproducible TCR counting. The public reads were quality trimmed at Q25 with fastp and then assembled into clones with MiXCR by TCRdb, keeping productive beta chains. Merged by CDR3 protein, the rows form single entries marked with the most common genes and DNA. This sample holds 95,000 to 150,000 distinct CDR3 sequences; 8% to 9.5% were observed only once. The ten top clones hold 1.4% of the sample. Sequencing was done on a sample of whole blood. Receptors were obtained from a human donor in good health. Some clones in this sample may be carry-over from other donors' samples. Donor details come from another sample of the same person, matched by shared clones.

This clonotype appeared many times. This rearrangement joins TRBV29-1 to TRBJ2-1; D gene unclear. The CDR3 is made up of 12 amino acids. CDR1 and CDR2 (germline): SQVTM, ANQGSEA. Between the trimmed V and J ends, which lost 2 bases and 5 bases, there was a span of 7 bases. The CDR3 sequence: CSVERQDNEQFF. The CDR3 DNA reads as TGCAGCGTTGAACGGCAGGACAATGAGCAGTTCTTC.

The chain carries TRBV14 and TRBJ2-1; D might be TRBD1 or TRBD2, each matching 5 bases. The ends were cut back, 2 bases at V and 12 bases at J, with 20 bases in the middle. The CDR3 has 15 residues. Germline assignment: CDR1 SGHDN and CDR2 FVKESK. The CDR3 nucleotides read TGTGCCAGCAGCCAACCGGGACGAGGAGGTTTCGGGCAGTTCTTC. Amino acids: CASSQPGRGGFGQFF.

This clonotype was found a few times. The CDR3 reads CSATSGQTYEQYF. In DNA form, the CDR3 reads TGCAGTGCAACTAGCGGGCAGACCTACGAGCAGTACTTC. The genes are TRBV20-1 and TRBJ2-7; 9 bases align to TRBD2. The junction had 5 bases not matched to a gene; V was cut back by 6 bases and J by 2 bases. The germline V gene encodes CDR1 DFQATT and CDR2 SNEGSKA (reference sequence). The length of the CDR3 is 13 residues.

This clonotype was seen many times. CDR3 loop: CASSQGDVTYEQYF. Here the CDR3 DNA reads TGTGCCAGCAGCCAAGGGGACGTGACCTACGAGCAGTACTTC. The chain employs TRBV4-2 and TRBJ2-7; either TRBD1 or TRBD2 may supply D (5 bases each). The V end was cut by 1 base, the J end by 2 bases, with 9 bases between. The V gene's germline CDR1 is LGHNA and CDR2 YNFKEQ. The CDR3 sequence is 14 residues long.

In this sample, this clonotype turned up a few times. V and J are TRBV20-1 and TRBJ2-7; the match to TRBD1 covers 7 bases. Germline trimming cut 6 bases from V and 0 bases from J; bases unmatched to any gene: 8. The length of the CDR3 is 14 residues. Per the germline V gene, CDR1 is DFQATT and CDR2 is SNEGSKA (reference sequence). DNA for the CDR3: TGCAGTGCGACAGGGACAAAAAGCTCCTACGAGCAGTACTTC. Translating gives CSATGTKSSYEQYF.